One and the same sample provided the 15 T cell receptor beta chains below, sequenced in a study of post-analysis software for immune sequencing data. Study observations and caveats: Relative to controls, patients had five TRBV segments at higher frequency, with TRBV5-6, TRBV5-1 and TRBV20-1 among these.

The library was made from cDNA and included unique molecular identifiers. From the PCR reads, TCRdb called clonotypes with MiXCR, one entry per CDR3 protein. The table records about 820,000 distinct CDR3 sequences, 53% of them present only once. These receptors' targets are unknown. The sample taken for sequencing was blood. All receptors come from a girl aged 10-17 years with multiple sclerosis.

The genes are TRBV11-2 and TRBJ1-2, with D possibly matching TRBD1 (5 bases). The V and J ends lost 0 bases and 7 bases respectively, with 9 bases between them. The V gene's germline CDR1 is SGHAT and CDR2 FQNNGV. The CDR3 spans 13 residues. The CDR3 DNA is TGTGCCAGCAGCTTAGACTCAGGGATTGGCTACACCTTC. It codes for CASSLDSGIGYTF.

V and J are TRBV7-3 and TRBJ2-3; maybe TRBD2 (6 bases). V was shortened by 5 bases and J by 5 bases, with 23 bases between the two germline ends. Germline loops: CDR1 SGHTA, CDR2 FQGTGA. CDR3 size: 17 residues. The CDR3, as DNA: TGTGCCAGCAGCCCTCTGGCGGGACGACTCGCGGGAGATACGCAGTATTTT. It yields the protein CASSPLAGRLAGDTQYF.

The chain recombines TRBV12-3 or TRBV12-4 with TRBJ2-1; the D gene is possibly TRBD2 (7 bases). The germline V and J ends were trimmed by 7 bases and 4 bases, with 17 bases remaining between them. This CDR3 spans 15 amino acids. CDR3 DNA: TGTGCCAGCACCTTGGGGGGGCTTGATTACAATGAGCAGTTCTTC. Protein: CASTLGGLDYNEQFF.

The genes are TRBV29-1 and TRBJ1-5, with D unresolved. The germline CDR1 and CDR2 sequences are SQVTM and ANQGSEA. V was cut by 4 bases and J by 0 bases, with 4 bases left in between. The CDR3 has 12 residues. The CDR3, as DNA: TGCAGCGTTGTTGATAGCAATCAGCCCCAGCATTTT. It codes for CSVVDSNQPQHF.

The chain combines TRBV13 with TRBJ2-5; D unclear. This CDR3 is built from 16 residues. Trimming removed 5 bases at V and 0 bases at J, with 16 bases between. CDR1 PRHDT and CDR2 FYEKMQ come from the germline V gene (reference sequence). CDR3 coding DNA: TGTGCCAGCAGCACGTCGGGTAGCAGGTACCAAGAGACCCAGTACTTC. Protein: CASSTSGSRYQETQYF.

CDR3 bases: TGCAGCGTTGTACAGGGGTCCCAAGAGATCCAGTACTTC. Translating it yields CSVVQGSQEIQYF. The chain employs TRBV29-1 and TRBJ2-7; 7 positions agree with TRBD1. The CDR3 covers 13 residues. Per germline, CDR1 SQVTM and CDR2 ANQGSEA. J was trimmed by 10 bases and V by 4 bases; bases with no gene match: 13.

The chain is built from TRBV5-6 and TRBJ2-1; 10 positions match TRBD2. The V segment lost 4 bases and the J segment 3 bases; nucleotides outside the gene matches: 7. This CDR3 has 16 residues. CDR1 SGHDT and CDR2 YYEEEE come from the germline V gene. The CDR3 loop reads CASSPGLADNYNEQFF. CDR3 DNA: TGTGCCAGCAGCCCCGGACTAGCGGACAACTACAATGAGCAGTTCTTC.

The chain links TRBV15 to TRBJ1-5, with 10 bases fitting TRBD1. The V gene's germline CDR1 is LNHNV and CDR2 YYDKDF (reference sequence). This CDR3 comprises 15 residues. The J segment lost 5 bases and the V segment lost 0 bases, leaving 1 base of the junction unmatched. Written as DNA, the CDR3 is TGTGCCACCAGCAGAGATGGGACAGGGGATCAGCCCCAGCATTTT. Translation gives CATSRDGTGDQPQHF.

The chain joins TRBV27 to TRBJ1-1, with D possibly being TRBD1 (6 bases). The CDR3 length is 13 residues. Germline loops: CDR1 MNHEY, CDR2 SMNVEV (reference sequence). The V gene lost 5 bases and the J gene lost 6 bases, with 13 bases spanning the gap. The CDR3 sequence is CASSPTGHPEAFF. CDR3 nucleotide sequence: TGTGCCAGCAGTCCGACAGGACACCCTGAAGCTTTCTTT.

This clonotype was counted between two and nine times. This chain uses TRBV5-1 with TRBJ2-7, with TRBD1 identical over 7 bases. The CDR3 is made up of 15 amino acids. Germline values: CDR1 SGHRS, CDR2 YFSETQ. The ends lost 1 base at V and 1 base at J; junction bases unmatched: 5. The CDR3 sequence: CASSLTGALSYEQYF. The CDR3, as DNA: TGCGCCAGCAGCTTGACAGGGGCACTATCCTACGAGCAGTACTTC. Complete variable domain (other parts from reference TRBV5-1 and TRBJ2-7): KAGVTQTPRYLIKTRGQQVTLSCSPISGHRSVSWYQQTPGQGLQFLFEYFSETQRNKGNFPGRFSGRQFSNSRSEMNVSTLELGDSALYLCASSLTGALSYEQYFGPGTRLTVT.

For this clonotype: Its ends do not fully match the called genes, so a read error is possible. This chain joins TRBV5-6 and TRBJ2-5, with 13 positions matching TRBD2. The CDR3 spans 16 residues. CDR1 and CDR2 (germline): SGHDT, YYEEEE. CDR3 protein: CVSSFRLAGGQETQYF. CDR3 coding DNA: TGTGTCAGCAGCTTTAGACTAGCGGGAGGCCAAGAGACCCAGTACTTC.

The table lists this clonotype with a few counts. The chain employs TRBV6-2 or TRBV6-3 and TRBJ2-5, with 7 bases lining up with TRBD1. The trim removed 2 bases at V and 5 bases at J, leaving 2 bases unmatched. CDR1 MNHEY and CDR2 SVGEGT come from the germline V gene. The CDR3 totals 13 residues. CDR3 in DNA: TGTGCCAGCAGTTACAGGGGGCCTGAGACCCAGTACTTC. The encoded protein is CASSYRGPETQYF.

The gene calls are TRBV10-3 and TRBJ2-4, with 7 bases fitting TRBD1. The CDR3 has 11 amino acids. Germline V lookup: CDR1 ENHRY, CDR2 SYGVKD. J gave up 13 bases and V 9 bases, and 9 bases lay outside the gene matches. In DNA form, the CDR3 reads TGTGCCATTGACAGGGTCGACAAGCAGTACTTC. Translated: CAIDRVDKQYF.

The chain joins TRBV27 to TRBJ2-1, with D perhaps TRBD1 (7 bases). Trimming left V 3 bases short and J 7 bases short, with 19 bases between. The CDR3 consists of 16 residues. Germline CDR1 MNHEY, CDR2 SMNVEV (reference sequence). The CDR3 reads CASSFWRAGGMNEQFF. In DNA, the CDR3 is TGTGCCAGCAGTTTCTGGCGGGCAGGGGGGATGAATGAGCAGTTCTTC.

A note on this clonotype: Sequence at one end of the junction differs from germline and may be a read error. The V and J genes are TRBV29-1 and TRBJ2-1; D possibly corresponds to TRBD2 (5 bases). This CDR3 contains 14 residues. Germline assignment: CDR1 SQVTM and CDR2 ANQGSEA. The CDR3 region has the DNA TGCAGCGTTGTATTGCTGGACTCCTACAATGGGCAGTTCTTC. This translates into CSVVLLDSYNGQFF.